Presented here are 19 T cell receptor beta chains from one specimen sequenced in a study of cytomegalovirus exposure and HLA in healthy donors. It was with 60 Vbeta and 13 Jbeta primers that the PCR ran. Profiling relied on immunoSEQ multiplex PCR, and the TCRdb table lists in-frame clones only, not all of them. Recorded for this sample: roughly 88,000 clones. Input material: PBMCs. These receptor sequences come from a man in his forties or fifties in good health and CMV-seropositive.

Notes on this clone: Relative to the germline gene, one junction end is altered; a read error may explain this. This chain uses TRBV12-5 with TRBJ2-2, with D possibly being TRBD1 (6 bases). The CDR3 is 15 amino acids. Germline V gives CDR1 LGHNT, CDR2 FRNRAP. CDR3 nucleotides: TGTGCTAGTGGTTTGTGGCAGGGGAACGCCGGGGAGCTGTTTTTT. Protein: CASGLWQGNAGELFF.

The chain uses TRBV6-6 and TRBJ1-4; weak D call: TRBD1 (5 bases). The CDR3 covers 15 residues. Germline CDR1 and CDR2: MNHNY and SVGAGI (reference sequence). V lost 5 bases and J 5 bases, leaving 15 bases between the germline ends. The CDR3 loop is CASSQMGGRNEKLFF. CDR3 DNA sequence: TGTGCCAGCAGTCAAATGGGGGGAAGAAATGAAAAACTGTTTTTT.

The chain combines TRBV7-9 with TRBJ2-1; D not certain. Germline lookup yields CDR1 SEHNR and CDR2 FQNEAQ (reference sequence). The CDR3 spans 13 residues. Trimming took 1 base from V and 6 from J, leaving 7 bases between them. The CDR3 nucleotides are TGTGCCAGCAGCTTAGGGCTAGTCAATGAGCAGTTCTTC. Translation: CASSLGLVNEQFF.

This chain links TRBV6-5 with TRBJ2-5; D might be TRBD2 (5 bases). Germline V gene sequence: CDR1 MNHEY, CDR2 SVGAGI. The germline V and J ends were trimmed by 10 bases and 3 bases, with 12 bases remaining between them. The CDR3 covers 12 residues. CDR3 bases: TGTGCCACCCTCGGGGTCGAAGAGACCCAGTACTTC. Encoded protein: CATLGVEETQYF.

This chain joins TRBV6-5 and TRBJ1-5; 8 bases align to TRBD1. Germline lookup yields CDR1 MNHEY and CDR2 SVGAGI. The ends lost 3 bases at V and 7 bases at J; junction bases unmatched: 8. The CDR3 totals 15 residues. The CDR3 nucleotides read TGTGCCAGCAGTTATTCCAGAACAGGGGGACAGCCCCAGCATTTT. It is translated as CASSYSRTGGQPQHF.

The chain uses TRBV19 and TRBJ1-4; weak D call: TRBD1 (6 bases). Germline CDR1 reads LNHDA; CDR2 reads SQIVND (reference sequence). The CDR3 runs to 14 residues. V was pared by 10 bases and J by 8 bases, with 20 bases between. The CDR3 nucleotides read TGTGCCACTACCGACCGGGGGGCGCGGGAAAAACTGTTTTTT. Encoded protein: CATTDRGAREKLFF.

The chain has TRBV6-6 and TRBJ2-2; no definite D call. Germline V gene data show CDR1 as MNHNY and CDR2 as SVGAGI (reference sequence). V lost 5 bases to trimming and J lost 5 bases, with 9 bases between them. This CDR3 has 13 residues. The CDR3: CASSPVVTGELFF. DNA for the CDR3: TGTGCCAGCAGTCCGGTTGTGACCGGGGAGCTGTTTTTT.

The CDR3: CASSLASGQTEAFF. DNA for the CDR3: TGTGCCAGCAGCTTAGCGTCGGGACAGACTGAAGCTTTCTTT. The genes are TRBV7-2 and TRBJ1-1; 7 bases align to TRBD1. This CDR3 region has 14 residues. In germline, CDR1 is SGHTA, CDR2 FQGNSA. V dropped 0 bases and J dropped 5; count of bases not matched to a gene: 3.

The rearrangement uses TRBV2 and TRBJ2-3; D perhaps matches TRBD1 (6 bases). Deletions cut 10 bases from V and 1 base from J, with 15 bases between. This CDR3 is 14 amino acids long. From germline, CDR1 is SNHLY and CDR2 FYNNEI. The CDR3 sequence is CATPRQAGTDTQYF. The DNA for the CDR3 is TGTGCCACCCCTAGACAGGCGGGCACAGATACGCAGTATTTT. The variable domain in full, with the rest retrieved from reference TRBV2 and TRBJ2-3, is EPEVTQTPSHQVTQMGQEVILRCVPISNHLYFYWYRQILGQKVEFLVSFYNNEISEKSEIFDDQFSVERPDGSNFTLKIRSTKLEDSAMYFCATPRQAGTDTQYFGPGTRLTVL.

V gene TRBV6-5 combines with J gene TRBJ2-2; 7 bases line up with TRBD1. Germline-derived CDR1 and CDR2 are MNHEY and SVGAGI. The junction had 2 bases not matched to a gene; V was cut back by 4 bases and J by 3 bases. CDR3 size: 14 residues. CDR3 DNA sequence: TGTGCCAGCAGTTCGGGACAGTACACCGGGGAGCTGTTTTTT. It yields the protein CASSSGQYTGELFF.

This chain uses TRBV6-1 with TRBJ2-3; D perhaps matches TRBD2 (7 bases). Trimming stripped 4 bases from V and 1 base from J, with 15 bases between. This CDR3 region has 16 residues. Germline assignment: CDR1 MNHNS and CDR2 SASEGT. The chain's CDR3 is CASSAGAGVGTDTQYF. CDR3 sequence (DNA): TGTGCCAGCAGTGCGGGGGCGGGAGTGGGCACAGATACGCAGTATTTT.

This sequence joins TRBV13 and TRBJ1-1; TRBD1 agrees at 9 bases. V shed 5 bases and J 3 bases; nucleotides not matched to a gene: 4. Germline CDR1 PRHDT, CDR2 FYEKMQ (reference sequence). CDR3 size: 14 residues. The CDR3 sequence: CASSRTGEDTEAFF. The CDR3 DNA sequence: TGTGCCAGCAGCCGGACAGGGGAGGACACTGAAGCTTTCTTT. The full variable domain, in which reference TRBV13 and TRBJ1-1 provide the parts outside the CDR3, is AAGVIQSPRHLIKEKRETATLKCYPIPRHDTVYWYQQGPGQDPQFLISFYEKMQSDKGSIPDRFSAQQFSDYHSELNMSSLELGDSALYFCASSRTGEDTEAFFGQGTRLTVV.

The chain has TRBV7-2 and TRBJ1-1, with TRBD1 identical over 7 bases. V lost 5 bases, J lost 11 bases, and 8 bases stayed unmatched. CDR1 is SGHTA and CDR2 is FQGNSA in the germline V gene. This CDR3 spans 12 amino acids. CDR3 in DNA: TGTGCCAGCAGCCGATCAGGGGGAGTGGCTTTCTTT. Encoded protein: CASSRSGGVAFF.

The chain joins TRBV9 to TRBJ2-1; D is possibly TRBD1 (6 bases). The CDR3 runs to 15 residues. The germline CDR1 and CDR2 sequences are SGDLS and YYNGEE. V shed 0 bases and J shed 7 bases, with 14 bases lying between them. In nucleotides, the CDR3 is TGTGCCAGCAGCGTAGTTGCAGGGGTTTGGAATGAGCAGTTCTTC. This translates into CASSVVAGVWNEQFF.

The genes are TRBV19 and TRBJ1-5; 7 positions match TRBD1. This CDR3 comprises 17 residues. With V trimmed by 0 bases and J by 5 bases, 10 bases remained unmatched. The germline CDR1 and CDR2 sequences are LNHDA and SQIVND (reference sequence). The CDR3 DNA follows: TGTGCCAGTAGTATAGATCTGACAGGGTACGGGGATCAGCCCCAGCATTTT. Translating it yields CASSIDLTGYGDQPQHF.

This chain joins TRBV19 and TRBJ1-2; the match to TRBD1 covers 11 bases. CDR3 size: 12 residues. Germline CDR1 and CDR2: LNHDA and SQIVND (reference sequence). V lost 6 bases, J lost 7 bases, and 1 base stayed unmatched. CDR3 bases: TGTGCCAGTAGAGGACAGGGGGCTGGCTACACCTTC. Its translation: CASRGQGAGYTF.

V is TRBV27 and J is TRBJ1-1; TRBD1 matches at 7 bases. J gave up 1 base and V 0 bases, and 8 bases lay outside the gene matches. This CDR3 spans 17 amino acids. Germline V gene sequence: CDR1 MNHEY, CDR2 SMNVEV (reference sequence). In nucleotides, the CDR3 is TGTGCCAGCAGTTTATCACCACAGGGGCTGGGGAACACTGAAGCTTTCTTT. Translating gives CASSLSPQGLGNTEAFF.

The CDR3: CSAGEGYTEAFF. The DNA for the CDR3 is TGCAGCGCAGGGGAGGGGTACACTGAAGCTTTCTTT. V gene TRBV29-1 combines with J gene TRBJ1-1; tentative D call: TRBD1 (6 bases). Germline loops: CDR1 SQVTM, CDR2 ANQGSEA. The CDR3 length is 12 residues. Trimming took off 7 bases at V and 3 bases at J, with 12 bases between the two ends.

J is TRBJ2-1 and V is TRBV27; the match to TRBD2 covers 7 bases. Looked up from germline, CDR1 is MNHEY and CDR2 is SMNVEV (reference sequence). CDR3 size: 15 residues. The ends lost 3 bases at V and 4 bases at J; junction bases unmatched: 6. DNA of the CDR3: TGTGCCAGCAGTTTCGGAACAGCGGGGTACAATGAGCAGTTCTTC. As protein: CASSFGTAGYNEQFF.